The following is a TCR beta chain sequence with its context. It has no known antigen specificity. Base qualities are not at hand, and no much larger clone is one base apart. One collaborating source in Seattle enrolled patients while the patients were actively infected and followed the patients over time throughout the course of disease. Each collaborating institution followed its own protocols to collect whole blood in K2EDTA tubes. For TCRbeta analysis, collaborators shipped samples as frozen whole blood, isolated PBMCs, or DNA extracted from either of those sample types. This entry comes from a study of blood T cell repertoires in COVID-19 (dated by TCRdb to about 2020). Study-wide context: Samples covering the acute and convalescent phases of COVID-19 were provided by collaborators in the United States, Italy and Spain. Subjects who had been exposed to COVID-19, were actively infected with it, or had recovered from it provided the deeply sampled blood TCRbeta repertoires that made up the dataset. The samples were drawn from the first 160 participants of the ongoing ImmuneRACE study and from 950 to 1,500 subjects provided by 6 global collaborators. The material from the prospective study consisted of cDNA or gDNA derived from T cells, B-cell-depleted T cells, or PBMCs. The sample metadata nearly always contained a de-identified subject ID, COVID-19 status, age in years and sex. HLA class I and class II types, where available, came from metadata supplied by the sample provider rather than from assay-based typing. The repertoires were released in a freely available public database intended as a resource for research on the immune response to SARS-CoV-2. The study at large found these results: The amount of clinical and demographic metadata varied by source and participant and was provided uncurated.

V drops 5 bases and J drops 6 bases, leaving 17 bases in between. The CDR3 has 15 amino acids, counting the end cysteine and phenylalanine. Just the 45-base CDR3 DNA is kept, in frame starting at base 1. Sequences SGHRS (CDR1) and YFSETQ (CDR2) are obtained from the germline V gene. The immunoSEQ Assay, a bias-controlled multiplex PCR, was used to amplify TCRbeta CDR3 regions from genomic DNA. Per the source publication's procedure: The number of nucleated cells in each sample was estimated from the amplification of reference gene primers within the assay. To quantify the absolute abundance of each unique TCRbeta CDR3 rearrangement, sequence reads were collapsed and filtered. For each sample, productive Simpson clonality was calculated by taking the square root of Simpson's diversity index across productive rearrangements. Sourced from immuneACCESS, this table was stored by TCRdb with only in-frame sequences that have V and J called. A share of the clones is absent; for the studies checked, an unresolved V gene accounts for under half, and the remainder has no known explanation. V and J calls and clone size are copied from that table; D and trimming were computed from the DNA. This sample is represented by around 440,000 clones; roughly 88% of them were singletons. The ten largest clones add up to over 10% of the sample.

Sequencing input: peripheral blood. The chain employs TRBV5-1 and TRBJ2-2; TRBD2 is perhaps the D gene, given 6 matching bases. This receptor was identified in a woman aged 45-60 years with COVID-19, enrolled during active disease. This receptor has the CDR3 CASSFRDWGSGELFF. The nucleotides read TGCGCCAGCAGTTTTCGGGACTGGGGGTCCGGGGAGCTGTTTTTT. Reference TRBV5-1 and TRBJ2-2 proteins supply the regions before and after the CDR3; the full variable domain is: KAGVTQTPRYLIKTRGQQVTLSCSPISGHRSVSWYQQTPGQGLQFLFEYFSETQRNKGNFPGRFSGRQFSNSRSEMNVSTLELGDSALYLCASSFRDWGSGELFFGEGSRLTVL.